Below, 29 T cell receptor beta chains from the same sample are listed, as sequenced in a study of metastatic and nonmetastatic thyroid tumors (dated by TCRdb to the early 2020s). No patient had received any treatment before thyroid surgery. Libraries were constructed by PCR. Data came from an Illumina HiSeq 4000. In-frame beta chains were kept once TCRdb had trimmed the public reads at Q25 with fastp and called clones with MiXCR. The sample table records nearly 15,000 clones; roughly a fifth of these occur just once. Clones ranked in the top ten supply approximately 15% of the sample. The specimen sequenced was blood. All receptors derive from a female donor with papillary thyroid cancer or a benign thyroid nodule (not recorded which). Some clones in this sample may be carry-over from other donors' samples.

This clone came up a few times. The chain links TRBV2 to TRBJ2-7, with D uncertain. Germline values: CDR1 SNHLY, CDR2 FYNNEI. This CDR3 comprises 12 residues. V lost 3 bases, J lost 2 bases, and 5 bases lay in between. DNA for the CDR3: TGTGCCAGCAGTGATGGGGCCTACGAGCAGTACTTC. This sequence encodes CASSDGAYEQYF.

This clone was seen many times. Sequence at one end of the junction differs from germline and may be a read error. The rearrangement links TRBV5-1 to TRBJ2-1; either TRBD1 or TRBD2 may supply D (5 bases each). The CDR3 covers 11 residues. CDR1 SGHRS and CDR2 YFSETQ come from the germline V gene. The DNA of the CDR3 is TGCGCCAGCAGCTTGGCCAGGGACCAGCACTTC. It yields the protein CASSLARDQHF.

This clone was counted ten times or more. The J gene is TRBJ2-1, the V gene TRBV5-1; 13 bases are a match to TRBD2. The CDR3 runs to 19 residues. V was clipped by 4 bases and J by 0 bases; unmatched bases: 10. The V gene's germline CDR1 is SGHRS and CDR2 YFSETQ. This CDR3 reads CASSPRLAGGQSSYNEQFF. In nucleotides, the CDR3 is TGCGCCAGCAGCCCTCGACTAGCGGGAGGCCAGAGCTCCTACAATGAGCAGTTCTTC.

This clone was counted many times. The chain is built from TRBV20-1 and TRBJ2-7; possibly TRBD1 for D (6 bases). This CDR3 region has 15 residues. Deletions cut 7 bases from V and 2 bases from J, with 21 bases between. Germline-derived CDR1 and CDR2 are DFQATT and SNEGSKA (reference sequence). The CDR3, as DNA: TGCAGTGTCTCGTACCGTCGGGACAAGACCTACGAGCAGTACTTC. Translating it yields CSVSYRRDKTYEQYF.

A note on this clone: Since a much larger clone is just one base distant, this may be a read error. The chain couples TRBV20-1 to TRBJ2-5, with no clear D. Trimming cost V 6 bases and J 9 bases, with 14 bases left between them. CDR1 and CDR2 (germline): DFQATT, SNEGSKA (reference sequence). The CDR3 has 11 amino acids. CDR3: CSAPVSVAQYF. CDR3 coding DNA: TGCAGTGCCCCGGTGTCGGTGGCCCAGTACTTC.

This clone is medium-sized (0.01 to 0.1%). The J gene is TRBJ2-7, the V gene TRBV27; D might be TRBD2 (5 bases). Deletions cut 4 bases from V and 7 bases from J, with 14 bases between. CDR3 length: 13 residues. The germline CDR1 and CDR2 sequences are MNHEY and SMNVEV (reference sequence). The CDR3 reads CASSSHRRGEQYF. Here the CDR3 DNA reads TGTGCCAGCAGTTCACACAGACGAGGGGAGCAGTACTTC.

This clone was found many times. The chain recombines TRBV20-1 with TRBJ1-1; D is uncertain. Deletions cut 2 bases from V and 0 bases from J, with 7 bases between. From germline, CDR1 is DFQATT and CDR2 SNEGSKA (reference sequence). The CDR3 length is 13 residues. DNA for the CDR3: TGCAGTGCTAGACCAGACATGAACACTGAAGCTTTCTTT. This sequence encodes CSARPDMNTEAFF.

Comments on this clone: A much larger clone sits a single nucleotide away, making a read error possible. Other nucleotide sequences in the sample specify the same CDR3. The chain has TRBV5-6 and TRBJ1-5, with TRBD1 as a possible D gene (5 bases). The CDR3 contains 13 residues. Per germline, CDR1 SGHDT and CDR2 YYEEEE. The CDR3 sequence: CASSSDRNQPQHF. CDR3 coding DNA: TGTGCTAGCAGCTCCGACAGAAATCAGCCCCAGCATTTT.

This clone was seen ten or more times. The rearrangement links TRBV7-2 to TRBJ2-1; 12 bases align to TRBD2. V gave up 5 bases and J gave up 4 bases; unmatched junction bases: 3. Germline loops: CDR1 SGHTA, CDR2 FQGNSA. The CDR3 sequence is 15 residues long. The CDR3 reads CASSTTSGRYNEQFF. CDR3 coding DNA: TGTGCCAGCAGCACTACTAGCGGGAGGTACAATGAGCAGTTCTTC. The variable domain in full, completed from reference TRBV7-2 and TRBJ2-1, reads GAGVSQSPSNKVTEKGKDVELRCDPISGHTALYWYRQSLGQGLEFLIYFQGNSAPDKSGLPSDRFSAERTGGSVSTLTIQRTQQEDSAVYLCASSTTSGRYNEQFFGPGTRLTVL.

Sample share makes this clone medium-sized. This chain links TRBV11-2 with TRBJ2-7; D is uncertain. Germline CDR1 reads SGHAT; CDR2 reads FQNNGV. V lost 2 bases and J lost 7, with 9 bases in between. This CDR3 has 12 residues. The CDR3 protein is CASSLSVREQYF. CDR3 bases: TGTGCCAGCAGCTTAAGCGTTAGGGAGCAGTACTTC.

The table lists this clone with many counts. A much bigger clone sits one base away, suggesting this may be a read error. The genes are TRBV12-3 or TRBV12-4 and TRBJ2-1, with 9 bases aligning to TRBD2. The CDR3 has 15 amino acids. CDR3 sequence reads: CASKRAGGSYSEQFF. DNA for the CDR3: TGTGCCAGCAAAAGAGCGGGAGGCTCCTACAGTGAGCAGTTCTTC.

This clone has more than one count but fewer than ten. This chain connects TRBV27 to TRBJ2-7; no firm D call. Germline V gene data show CDR1 as MNHEY and CDR2 as SMNVEV (reference sequence). The CDR3 length is 14 residues. V was clipped by 1 base and J by 6 bases, with 13 bases between them. The CDR3 coding sequence is TGTGCCAGCAGTTTATTGGATCGGTTGGGCGAGCAGTACTTC. This sequence encodes CASSLLDRLGEQYF.

The chain has TRBV15 and TRBJ2-1; 7 bases line up with TRBD2. The CDR3 contains 16 residues. V trimming: 0 bases; J trimming: 8 bases; junction bases outside the gene matches: 10. CDR1 is LNHNV and CDR2 is YYDKDF in the germline V gene (reference sequence). The CDR3 protein is CATSRDTAGEEDEQFF. In DNA form, the CDR3 reads TGTGCCACCAGCAGAGATACCGCGGGAGAAGAGGATGAGCAGTTCTTC. Full variable domain (remainder filled in from reference TRBV15 and TRBJ2-1): DAMVIQNPRYQVTQFGKPVTLSCSQTLNHNVMYWYQQKSSQAPKLLFHYYDKDFNNEADTPDNFQSRRPNTSFCFLDIRSPGLGDTAMYLCATSRDTAGEEDEQFFGPGTRLTVL.

This clone was seen ten or more times. The same CDR3 arises from other DNA sequences in this sample as well. The rearrangement links TRBV11-3 to TRBJ2-1; D uncertain. CDR1 and CDR2 (germline): SGHNT, YENEEA. V was shortened by 5 bases and J by 0 bases, with 11 bases between the two germline ends. This CDR3 contains 15 residues. The CDR3 DNA is TGTGCCAGCAGCCCTATAGGCAGCTCCTACAATGAGCAGTTCTTC. It yields the protein CASSPIGSSYNEQFF.

The table lists this clone with many counts. This chain connects TRBV19 to TRBJ2-1, with D possibly called TRBD1 or TRBD2 (5 bases each). Germline assignment: CDR1 LNHDA and CDR2 SQIVND (reference sequence). CDR3 size: 16 residues. V was clipped by 3 bases and J by 4 bases, with 16 bases between them. This CDR3 reads CASSMWGTETYNEQFF. As DNA, the CDR3 is TGTGCCAGTAGTATGTGGGGGACGGAGACTTACAATGAGCAGTTCTTC.

This clone was picked up many times. The chain recombines TRBV5-1 with TRBJ2-1; no definite D call. V was shortened by 1 base and J by 0 bases, with 11 bases between the two germline ends. Per the germline V gene, CDR1 is SGHRS and CDR2 is YFSETQ. The CDR3 is 16 amino acids. CDR3 protein: CASSLHNSNSYNEQFF. CDR3 sequence (DNA): TGCGCCAGCAGCTTGCACAACAGTAACTCCTACAATGAGCAGTTCTTC.

This clone appeared many times. A single base separates this from a much larger clone, so it may be a read error. This chain uses TRBV6-6 with TRBJ2-7; TRBD1 agrees at 8 bases. This CDR3 is 13 amino acids long. Germline V gene lookup returns CDR1 MNHNY and CDR2 SVGAGI (reference sequence). The CDR3 nucleotides read TGTGCCAGCGGTTACGGACAGGGCGACGAGCAGTACTTC. Translation gives CASGYGQGDEQYF.

This clone rates as medium-sized. The chain uses TRBV28 and TRBJ2-7; maybe TRBD2 (5 bases). Deletions cut 6 bases from V and 1 base from J, with 10 bases between. Germline V gene sequence: CDR1 MDHEN, CDR2 SYDVKM. The CDR3 extends over 13 amino acids. CDR3 nucleotides: TGTGCCAGCAGGCGTCGACTATCCTACGAGCAGTACTTC. Its translation is CASRRRLSYEQYF.

The chain has TRBV6-1 and TRBJ1-2; D remains ambiguous. The germline V gene has CDR1 MNHNS and CDR2 SASEGT. V was pared by 4 bases and J by 4 bases, with 13 bases between. The CDR3 has 14 residues. As DNA, the CDR3 is TGTGCCAGCAGTGGGCCCAGCGATATCTATGGCTACACCTTC. Protein sequence: CASSGPSDIYGYTF.

This clone came up many times. The rearrangement joins TRBV19 to TRBJ2-1; D unresolved. Germline V gene lookup returns CDR1 LNHDA and CDR2 SQIVND (reference sequence). CDR3 length: 16 residues. V lost 5 bases, J lost 7 bases, and 21 bases lay in between. In nucleotides, the CDR3 is TGTGCCAGTAGTTCCATCGTCAGGCAATTTGGAAATGAGCAGTTCTTC. Translating gives CASSSIVRQFGNEQFF.

Written as DNA, the CDR3 is TGTGCCAGCAGTGAAAGTACAGGGTATGCTAACTATGGCTACACCTTC. Protein product: CASSESTGYANYGYTF. The chain employs TRBV6-1 and TRBJ1-2, with a possible D match to TRBD1 (6 bases). Looked up from germline, CDR1 is MNHNS and CDR2 is SASEGT. The CDR3 extends over 16 amino acids. V was trimmed by 2 bases and J by 0 bases, leaving 13 bases between them.

This clone has ten or more counts. This chain uses TRBV25-1 with TRBJ2-5; weak D call: TRBD1 (5 bases). Germline V gene data show CDR1 as MGHDK and CDR2 as SYGVNS. The CDR3 totals 16 residues. V was clipped by 3 bases and J by 1 base, with 15 bases between them. The CDR3 here is CASSEGSDSLQETQYF. Written as DNA, the CDR3 is TGTGCCAGCAGTGAGGGTAGTGACAGCCTCCAAGAGACCCAGTACTTC.

By sample share, this clone is medium-sized. CDR3 protein: CASTPGVGSTEAFF. The CDR3 DNA is TGTGCCAGCACCCCAGGGGTAGGGAGCACTGAAGCTTTCTTT. The chain combines TRBV6-1 with TRBJ1-1; possibly TRBD1 for D (6 bases). Per germline, CDR1 MNHNS and CDR2 SASEGT. Trimming shortened V by 7 bases and J by 4 bases, and 16 bases separated the two germline ends. This CDR3 is 14 amino acids long.

This clone was seen a few times. The chain employs TRBV28 and TRBJ1-2; 8 bases agree with TRBD1. Germline V gene lookup returns CDR1 MDHEN and CDR2 SYDVKM. This CDR3 is built from 13 residues. The J segment lost 4 bases and the V segment lost 6 bases, leaving 4 bases of the junction unmatched. This CDR3 is CASRAQGAYGYTF. The CDR3, as DNA: TGTGCCAGCAGGGCGCAGGGGGCCTATGGCTACACCTTC.

This clone was recorded at least ten times. The chain employs TRBV27 and TRBJ1-1; no firm D call. Per the germline V gene, CDR1 is MNHEY and CDR2 is SMNVEV (reference sequence). Trimming removed 0 bases from V and 1 base from J, with 6 bases in between. The CDR3 loop spans 14 amino acids. The chain's CDR3 is CASSLSAGNTEAFF. In nucleotides, the CDR3 is TGTGCCAGCAGTTTATCTGCGGGGAACACTGAAGCTTTCTTT.

This clone is categorized as medium-sized. The chain combines TRBV2 with TRBJ2-7; 7 bases line up with TRBD1. From germline, CDR1 is SNHLY and CDR2 FYNNEI. V shed 5 bases, J shed 3 bases, and the junction held 4 bases outside the gene matches. This CDR3 is 13 amino acids long. The CDR3 DNA sequence: TGTGCCAGCAGTCGGGACAGACTCTACGAGCAGTACTTC. Protein product: CASSRDRLYEQYF.

The table lists this clone with many counts. This sequence joins TRBV24-1 and TRBJ2-5; TRBD1 agrees at 8 bases. Germline V gene sequence: CDR1 KGHDR, CDR2 SFDVKD. V dropped 4 bases and J dropped 4; count of bases not matched to a gene: 10. The CDR3 consists of 16 residues. The CDR3 loop is CATSDPTGAWGETQYF. The CDR3 region has the DNA TGTGCCACCAGTGACCCGACAGGGGCTTGGGGAGAGACCCAGTACTTC.

As concerns this clone: A read error may produce the germline difference seen at one junction end. The chain couples TRBV7-2 to TRBJ2-1, with 10 bases identical to TRBD2. This CDR3 has 14 amino acids. CDR1 is SGHTA and CDR2 is FQGNSA in the germline V gene. CDR3 amino acids: CASSLAGVYNEQFF. The CDR3 DNA reads as TGTGCCAGCAGCCTAGCGGGAGTCTACAATGAGCAGTTCTTC.

This clone was picked up many times. Other DNA sequences in the sample encode the same CDR3. The chain is built from TRBV30 and TRBJ1-4; D remains unclear. The V end lost 6 bases, the J end lost 6 bases, and 14 bases lay between the germline ends. Per the germline V gene, CDR1 is GTSNPN and CDR2 is SVGIG (reference sequence). The CDR3 extends over 13 amino acids. The DNA for the CDR3 is TGTGCCTGTACATGGGGTGATGATGAAAAACTGTTTTTT. This translates into CACTWGDDEKLFF.